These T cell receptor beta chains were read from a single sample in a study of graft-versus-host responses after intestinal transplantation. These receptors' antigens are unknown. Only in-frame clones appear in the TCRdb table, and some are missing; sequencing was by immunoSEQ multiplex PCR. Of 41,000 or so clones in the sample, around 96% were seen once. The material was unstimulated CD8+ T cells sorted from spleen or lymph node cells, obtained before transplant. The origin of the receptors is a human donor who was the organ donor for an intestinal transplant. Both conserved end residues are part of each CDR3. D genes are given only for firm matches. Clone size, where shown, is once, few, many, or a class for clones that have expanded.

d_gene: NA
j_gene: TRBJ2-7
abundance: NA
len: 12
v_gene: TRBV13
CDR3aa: CASSFNNYEQYF
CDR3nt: TGTGCCAGCAGCTTTAATAACTACGAGCAGTACTTC

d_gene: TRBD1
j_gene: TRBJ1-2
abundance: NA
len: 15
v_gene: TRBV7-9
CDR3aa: CASSAQNYRGFGYTF
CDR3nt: TGTGCCAGCAGCGCCCAAAACTACAGGGGATTTGGCTACACCTTC

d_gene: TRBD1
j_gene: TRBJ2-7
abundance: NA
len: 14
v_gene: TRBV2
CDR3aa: CASIDRGISYEQYF
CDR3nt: TGTGCCAGTATAGACAGGGGCATCTCCTACGAGCAGTACTTC

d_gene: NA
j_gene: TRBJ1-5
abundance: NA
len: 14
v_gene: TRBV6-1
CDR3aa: CASSESEGPGPQHF
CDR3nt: TGTGCCAGCAGTGAAAGCGAGGGCCCAGGGCCCCAGCATTTT

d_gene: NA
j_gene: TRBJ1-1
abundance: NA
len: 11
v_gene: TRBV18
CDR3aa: CASSPHTEAFF
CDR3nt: TGTGCCAGCTCACCTCACACTGAAGCTTTCTTT

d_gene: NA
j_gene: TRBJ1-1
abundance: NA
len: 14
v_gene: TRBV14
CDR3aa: CASSQLNHRQEAFF
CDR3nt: TGTGCCAGCAGCCAGCTCAACCACAGACAGGAAGCTTTCTTT

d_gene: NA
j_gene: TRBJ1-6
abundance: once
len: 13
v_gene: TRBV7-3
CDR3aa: CASSLSEDSPLHF
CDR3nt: TGTGCCAGCAGCTTATCGGAAGATTCACCCCTCCACTTT

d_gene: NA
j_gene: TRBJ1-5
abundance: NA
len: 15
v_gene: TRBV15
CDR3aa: CATSGGPVGNQPQHF
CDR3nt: TGTGCCACCAGCGGGGGCCCAGTGGGCAATCAGCCCCAGCATTTT

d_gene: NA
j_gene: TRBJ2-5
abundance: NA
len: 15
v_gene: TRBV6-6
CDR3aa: CASSPPLGSSYGQYF
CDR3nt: TGTGCCAGCAGTCCCCCCCTAGGGTCGTCCTACGGGCAGTACTTC

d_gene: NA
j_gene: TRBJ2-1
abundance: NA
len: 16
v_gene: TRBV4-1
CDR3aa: CASSQGPSMRYNEQFF
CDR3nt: TGCGCCAGCAGCCAGGGACCGAGTATGAGGTACAATGAGCAGTTCTTC

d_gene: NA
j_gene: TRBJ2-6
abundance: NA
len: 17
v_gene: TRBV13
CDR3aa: CASSLPGSLSWANVLTF
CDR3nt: TGTGCCAGCAGCTTACCAGGCTCCCTCTCTTGGGCCAACGTCCTGACTTTC

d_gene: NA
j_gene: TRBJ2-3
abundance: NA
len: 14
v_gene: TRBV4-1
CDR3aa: CASSQVGAVDTQYF
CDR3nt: TGCGCCAGCAGCCAAGTGGGGGCAGTGGATACGCAGTATTTT

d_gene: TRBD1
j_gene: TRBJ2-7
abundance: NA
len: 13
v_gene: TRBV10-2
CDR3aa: CASSAGGANEQYF
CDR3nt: TGCGCCAGCAGTGCAGGGGGCGCGAACGAGCAGTACTTC

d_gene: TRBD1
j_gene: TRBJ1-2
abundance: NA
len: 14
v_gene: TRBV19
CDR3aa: CASSMGQGGYGYTF
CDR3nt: TGTGCCAGTAGTATGGGACAGGGTGGGTATGGCTACACCTTC

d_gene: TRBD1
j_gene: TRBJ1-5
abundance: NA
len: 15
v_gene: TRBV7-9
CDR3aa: CASSLGQGGYQPQHF
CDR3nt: TGTGCCAGCAGCTTAGGACAGGGAGGCTATCAGCCCCAGCATTTT

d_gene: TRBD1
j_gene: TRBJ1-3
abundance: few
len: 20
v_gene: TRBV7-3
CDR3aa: CASSLFPYTGVSVPGNTIYF
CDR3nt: TGTGCCAGCAGCCTATTCCCATATACAGGGGTGAGCGTTCCTGGAAACACCATATATTTT

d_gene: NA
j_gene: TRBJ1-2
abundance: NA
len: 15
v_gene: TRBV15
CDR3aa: CATSRVPNTNYGYTF
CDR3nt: TGTGCCACCAGCAGAGTTCCGAATACTAACTATGGCTACACCTTC

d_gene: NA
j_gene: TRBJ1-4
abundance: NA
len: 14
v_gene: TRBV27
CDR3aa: CASSDSTTNEKLFF
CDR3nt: TGTGCCAGCAGTGACTCTACAACTAATGAAAAACTGTTTTTT

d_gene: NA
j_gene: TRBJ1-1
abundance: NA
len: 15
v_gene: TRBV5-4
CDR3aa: CASSSDPRGGTEAFF
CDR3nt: TGTGCCAGCAGCTCCGACCCTCGGGGAGGCACTGAAGCTTTCTTT

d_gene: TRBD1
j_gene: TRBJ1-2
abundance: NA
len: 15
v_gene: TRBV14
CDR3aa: CASSGTGAVLYGYTF
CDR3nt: TGTGCCAGCAGCGGGACAGGCGCGGTCCTCTATGGCTACACCTTC

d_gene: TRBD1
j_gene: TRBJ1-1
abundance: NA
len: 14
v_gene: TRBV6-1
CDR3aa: CASRPLGQATEAFF
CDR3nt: TGTGCCAGCAGACCCCTCGGACAGGCCACTGAAGCTTTCTTT

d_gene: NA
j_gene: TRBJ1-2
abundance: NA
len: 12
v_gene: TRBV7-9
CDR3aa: CASSLAVYGYTF
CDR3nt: TGTGCCAGCAGCTTAGCAGTCTACGGCTACACCTTC

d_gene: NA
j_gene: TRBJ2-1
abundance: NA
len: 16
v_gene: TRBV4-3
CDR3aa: CASSQWGNPSYNEQFF
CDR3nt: TGCGCCAGCAGCCAATGGGGAAACCCCTCGTACAATGAGCAGTTCTTC

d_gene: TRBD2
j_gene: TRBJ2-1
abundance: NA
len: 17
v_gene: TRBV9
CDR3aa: CASSVGPLAGLYNEQFF
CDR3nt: TGTGCCAGCAGCGTAGGGCCCCTAGCGGGGCTTTACAATGAGCAGTTCTTC

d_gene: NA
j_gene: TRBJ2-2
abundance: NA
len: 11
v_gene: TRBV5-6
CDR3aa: CASSFAGELFF
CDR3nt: TGTGCCAGCAGCTTCGCCGGGGAGCTGTTTTTT

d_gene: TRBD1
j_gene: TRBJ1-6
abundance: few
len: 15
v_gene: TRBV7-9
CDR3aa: CASSPDRGGRSPLHF
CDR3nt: TGTGCCAGCAGCCCCGACAGGGGGGGACGTTCACCCCTCCACTTT

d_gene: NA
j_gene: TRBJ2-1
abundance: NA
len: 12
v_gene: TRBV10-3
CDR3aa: CAISVGINEQFF
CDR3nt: TGTGCCATCAGTGTGGGGATCAATGAGCAGTTCTTC

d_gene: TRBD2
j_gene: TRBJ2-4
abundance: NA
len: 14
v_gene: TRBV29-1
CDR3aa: CSVALAGPKNIQYF
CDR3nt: TGCAGCGTTGCACTAGCGGGACCAAAAAACATTCAGTACTTC